The 4 T cell receptor beta chains in this list originate from one sample, sequenced in a study of cytomegalovirus exposure and HLA in healthy donors. PCR employed 60 Vbeta and 13 Jbeta primers. The table came from immunoSEQ multiplex PCR; TCRdb's copy has only in-frame clones and leaves some out. The table lists fewer than 250,000 clones, roughly nine tenths of them singletons. The sample consisted of PBMCs. The receptors originated from a boy between 2 and 15 years old in good health and CMV-seronegative.

This chain uses TRBV10-1 with TRBJ2-5; D not certain. The germline V gene has CDR1 WNHNN and CDR2 SYGVQD (reference sequence). Trimming took 4 bases from V and 2 from J, leaving 8 bases between them. This CDR3 contains 13 residues. The CDR3: CASSGEMQETQYF. In DNA form, the CDR3 reads TGCGCCAGCAGTGGCGAGATGCAAGAGACCCAGTACTTC.

The rearrangement links TRBV28 to TRBJ1-2; 7 bases are shared with TRBD1. After removal of 4 bases from V and 7 bases from J, the junction contained 9 bases not matched to a gene. CDR3 size: 14 residues. Germline CDR1 is MDHEN and CDR2 is SYDVKM. This CDR3 is CASSSLGQTSGYTF. Written as DNA, the CDR3 is TGTGCCAGCAGTTCCCTGGGACAGACTAGTGGCTACACCTTC.

This clone was counted only a few times. J is TRBJ1-5 and V is TRBV30; weak D call: TRBD1 (5 bases). Germline V CDR1 and CDR2: GTSNPN, SVGIG (reference sequence). This CDR3 contains 16 residues. The V end was cut by 2 bases, the J end by 4 bases, with 18 bases between. CDR3 sequence (DNA): TGTGCCTGGAGTAGTCCCCAGGGCCTACGGAATCAGCCCCAGCATTTT. It is translated as CAWSSPQGLRNQPQHF.

The CDR3 coding sequence is TGTGCCAGCAGCCCCATGTCCGGGGGGGACTACGAGCAGTACTTC. This gives the protein CASSPMSGGDYEQYF. V usage is TRBV7-7 and J usage is TRBJ2-7, with 8 bases identical to TRBD2. The CDR3 is 15 residues long. Germline CDR1 and CDR2: SSHAT and FNYEAQ (reference sequence). J was trimmed by 3 bases and V by 5 bases; bases with no gene match: 9.